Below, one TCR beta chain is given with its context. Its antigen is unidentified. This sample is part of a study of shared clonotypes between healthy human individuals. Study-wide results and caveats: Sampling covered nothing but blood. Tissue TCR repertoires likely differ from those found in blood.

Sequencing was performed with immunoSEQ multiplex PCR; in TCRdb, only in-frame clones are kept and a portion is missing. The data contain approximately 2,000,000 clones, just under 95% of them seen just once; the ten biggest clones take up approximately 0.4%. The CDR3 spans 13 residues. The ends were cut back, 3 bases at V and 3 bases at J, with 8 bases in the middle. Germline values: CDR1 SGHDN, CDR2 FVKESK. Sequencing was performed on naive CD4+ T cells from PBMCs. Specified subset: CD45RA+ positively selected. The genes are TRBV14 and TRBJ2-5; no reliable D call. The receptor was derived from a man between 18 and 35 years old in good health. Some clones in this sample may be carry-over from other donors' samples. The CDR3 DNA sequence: TGTGCCAGCAGCCAGCAGGTAAAAGAGACCCAGTACTTC. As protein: CASSQQVKETQYF. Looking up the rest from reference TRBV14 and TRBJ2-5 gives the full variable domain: EAGVTQFPSHSVIEKGQTVTLRCDPISGHDNLYWYRRVMGKEIKFLLHFVKESKQDESGMPNNRFLAERTGGTYSTLKVQPAELEDSGVYFCASSQQVKETQYFGPGTRLLVL.